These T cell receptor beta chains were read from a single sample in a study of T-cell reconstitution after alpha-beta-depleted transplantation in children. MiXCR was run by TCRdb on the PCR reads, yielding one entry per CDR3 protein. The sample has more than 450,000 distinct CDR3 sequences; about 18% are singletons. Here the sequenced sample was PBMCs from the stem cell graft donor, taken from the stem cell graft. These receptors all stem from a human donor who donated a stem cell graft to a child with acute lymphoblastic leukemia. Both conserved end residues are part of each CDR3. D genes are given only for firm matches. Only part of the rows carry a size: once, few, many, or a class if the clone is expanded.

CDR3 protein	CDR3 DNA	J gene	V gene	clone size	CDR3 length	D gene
CASSLGQGAGEAFF	TGTGCCAGCAGCCTGGGACAGGGGGCGGGAGAAGCTTTCTTT	TRBJ1-1	TRBV7-2	NA	14	TRBD1
CASSQQVNTEAFF	TGTGCCAGCAGTCAACAGGTGAACACTGAAGCTTTCTTT	TRBJ1-1	TRBV2	few	13	NA
CAISEAPTSGSSYEQYF	TGTGCCATCAGTGAGGCCCCGACTAGCGGATCCTCCTACGAGCAGTACTTC	TRBJ2-7	TRBV10-3	few	17	TRBD2
CASSRPGTGLEQYF	TGTGCCAGCAGTAGACCCGGGACAGGGTTAGAGCAGTACTTC	TRBJ2-7	TRBV7-2	few	14	TRBD1
CASSQLDRVAYNEQFF	TGTGCCAGCTCACAACTTGACAGGGTCGCCTACAATGAGCAGTTCTTC	TRBJ2-1	TRBV18	few	16	TRBD1
CASSLVEAGLAGEGEQYF	TGTGCCAGCAGCTTAGTAGAGGCCGGACTAGCGGGAGAGGGCGAGCAGTACTTC	TRBJ2-7	TRBV11-2	NA	18	TRBD2
CASSLLGVYTEAFF	TGCGCCAGCAGCTTACTAGGGGTCTACACTGAAGCTTTCTTT	TRBJ1-1	TRBV5-1	NA	14	NA
CASSLGNPYNEQFF	TGTGCCAGCAGCCTCGGGAACCCCTACAATGAGCAGTTCTTC	TRBJ2-1	TRBV11-2	few	14	NA
CASSLWGEFMNTEAFF	TGTGCCAGCAGTTTATGGGGAGAATTTATGAACACTGAAGCTTTCTTT	TRBJ1-1	TRBV27	NA	16	NA
CASSVSLSNEKLFF	TGCGCCAGCAGCGTGAGCCTCTCTAATGAAAAACTGTTTTTT	TRBJ1-4	TRBV5-1	few	14	NA
CSVEATGRSQYF	TGCAGCGTTGAAGCCACAGGGAGATCACAGTACTTC	TRBJ2-7	TRBV29-1	few	12	NA
CASTPGQGPQPQHF	TGTGCCAGCACCCCTGGACAGGGCCCTCAGCCCCAGCATTTT	TRBJ1-5	TRBV28	NA	14	TRBD1
CASSPGTSGSGETQYF	TGCGCCAGCAGCCCCGGGACTAGCGGGAGTGGAGAGACCCAGTACTTC	TRBJ2-5	TRBV4-1	few	16	TRBD2
CASSYGGTSGSRRETQYF	TGTGCCAGCAGTTACGGGGGGACTAGCGGGAGTAGGAGGGAGACCCAGTACTTC	TRBJ2-5	TRBV6-5	NA	18	TRBD2
CASSPRADQSNEQFF	TGTGCCAGCAGCCCGAGGGCGGACCAGAGCAATGAGCAGTTCTTC	TRBJ2-1	TRBV7-8	NA	15	NA
CASRPGTRPPNEQFF	TGTGCCAGCAGGCCCGGGACTAGGCCCCCCAATGAGCAGTTCTTC	TRBJ2-1	TRBV6-1	NA	15	TRBD2
CASSVGPGGGYEQYF	TGTGCCAGCAGCGTAGGGCCAGGCGGTGGATACGAGCAGTACTTC	TRBJ2-7	TRBV9	NA	15	NA
CSVEAAGVQYF	TGCAGCGTTGAGGCCGCGGGGGTCCAGTACTTC	TRBJ2-5	TRBV29-1	few	11	TRBD2
CASSIGQASYEQYF	TGTGCCAGTAGTATTGGACAGGCCTCCTACGAGCAGTACTTC	TRBJ2-7	TRBV19	few	14	TRBD1
CASSFDGTASYGQYF	TGTGCCAGCAGCTTCGACGGGACAGCCTCCTACGGGCAGTACTTC	TRBJ2-7	TRBV5-5	NA	15	TRBD1
CSAPGGWNIQYF	TGCAGTGCTCCAGGGGGCTGGAACATTCAGTACTTC	TRBJ2-4	TRBV20-1	few	12	TRBD1
CASSFQREASTDTQYF	TGCGCCAGCAGCTTTCAGCGGGAGGCGAGCACAGATACGCAGTATTTT	TRBJ2-3	TRBV5-1	NA	16	TRBD2
CASTQGAGDSYNEQFF	TGTGCCAGCACTCAAGGGGCGGGGGACTCCTACAATGAGCAGTTCTTC	TRBJ2-1	TRBV12-3/TRBV12-4	NA	16	TRBD2
CASSSRGPNEQFF	TGTGCCAGCAGCTCCCGGGGCCCCAATGAGCAGTTCTTC	TRBJ2-1	TRBV11-2	few	13	NA
CASSDSSGSSYNEQFF	TGTGCCAGCAGTGACTCTAGCGGGAGCTCCTACAATGAGCAGTTCTTC	TRBJ2-1	TRBV6-4	many	16	TRBD2